What follows are 19 T cell receptor beta chains derived from one specimen sequenced in a study of T-cell memory formation after mild COVID-19. TCRdb re-called the 5' RACE reads with MiXCR, one entry per CDR3 protein. The table lists hundreds of thousands of distinct CDR3 sequences, 14% of them singletons, with around a fifth in the top ten. Specimen: PBMCs or a T cell subset sorted from them (not recorded which). The receptors come from a man between 18 and 29 years old who had mild COVID-19 (a few samples of this study predate the infection). Cell type and time point are not known.

A few counts support this clonotype. V usage is TRBV7-9 and J usage is TRBJ2-1; D gene unclear. V gave up 3 bases and J gave up 7 bases, with 13 bases separating them. Per the germline V gene, CDR1 is SEHNR and CDR2 is FQNEAQ (reference sequence). The CDR3 covers 14 residues. CDR3 DNA: TGTGCCAGCAGCTTGCCCGTCGTTCCGAATGAGCAGTTCTTC. Translating gives CASSLPVVPNEQFF.

This chain uses TRBV23-1 with TRBJ2-3; 7 bases match TRBD2. TRBV23-1 carries the ORF label, with uncertain function. V dropped 4 bases and J dropped 0; count of bases not matched to a gene: 7. The CDR3 length is 16 residues. In nucleotides, the CDR3 is TGCGCCAGCAGTCGAGCGGGACGCCATAGCACAGATACGCAGTATTTT. This translates into CASSRAGRHSTDTQYF.

This clonotype was seen repeatedly, ten times or more. The gene calls are TRBV24-1 and TRBJ1-6; a weak D match, TRBD1 (6 bases). V dropped 12 bases and J dropped 7 bases, with 15 bases sitting between them. The CDR3 contains 13 residues. Germline CDR1 is KGHDR and CDR2 is SFDVKD. The CDR3 nucleotides read TGTGCCGTCATACAGGGTGGAAATTCACCCCTCCACTTT. As protein: CAVIQGGNSPLHF.

The gene calls are TRBV7-8 and TRBJ1-5, with TRBD1 matching 11 bases. In germline, CDR1 is SGHVS, CDR2 FQNEAQ. The length of the CDR3 is 16 residues. Trimming cost V 2 bases and J 3 bases; bases outside gene matches: 3. CDR3 loop: CASSLRTGGPNQPQHF. In nucleotides, the CDR3 is TGTGCCAGCAGCTTAAGGACAGGGGGCCCCAATCAGCCCCAGCATTTT.

The chain recombines TRBV5-1 with TRBJ1-4; TRBD1 matches 9 bases. V trimming: 5 bases; J trimming: 5 bases; junction bases outside the gene matches: 4. The CDR3 length is 14 residues. CDR1 SGHRS and CDR2 YFSETQ come from the germline V gene. CDR3: CASSHGTGNEKLFF. The CDR3 DNA is TGCGCCAGCAGTCACGGGACAGGGAATGAAAAACTGTTTTTT.

The chain has TRBV12-3 or TRBV12-4 and TRBJ2-3, with 9 bases aligning to TRBD2. The CDR3 extends over 17 amino acids. The J segment lost 5 bases and the V segment lost 6 bases, leaving 15 bases of the junction unmatched. The CDR3 bases are TGTGCCAGCAGCTCCGATAGCGGGGGCCCCTCTAGAGATACGCAGTATTTT. Translating gives CASSSDSGGPSRDTQYF.

J is TRBJ2-5 and V is TRBV7-2, with a tentative D call TRBD2 (7 bases). Looked up from germline, CDR1 is SGHTA and CDR2 is FQGNSA. The CDR3 is 13 amino acids. Trimming stripped 9 bases from V and 5 bases from J, with 16 bases between. The CDR3 nucleotides are TGTGCCAGTAGCGGGTCCGACAGGGAGACCCAGTACTTC. Amino acid sequence: CASSGSDRETQYF.

This clonotype was counted only a few times. The chain links TRBV9 to TRBJ1-2; D perhaps matches TRBD1 (6 bases). This CDR3 is built from 13 residues. Trimming left V 4 bases short and J 8 bases short, with 15 bases between. Germline-derived CDR1 and CDR2 are SGDLS and YYNGEE. In nucleotides, the CDR3 is TGTGCCAGCAGCCAAAGGGGGGCGGTCGGCTACACCTTC. Its translation is CASSQRGAVGYTF.

Here the CDR3 DNA reads TGTGCCAGCAGTGAATATACCGTACCCAATGAGCAGTTCTTC. This encodes CASSEYTVPNEQFF. This chain links TRBV25-1 with TRBJ2-1, with D unclear. Trimming pared 0 bases from V and 6 bases from J, leaving 9 bases between. This CDR3 spans 14 amino acids. From germline, CDR1 is MGHDK and CDR2 SYGVNS.

This clonotype has at least ten counts. V usage is TRBV12-3 or TRBV12-4 and J usage is TRBJ1-5; 7 positions agree with TRBD1. The V segment lost 5 bases and the J segment 4 bases; nucleotides outside the gene matches: 2. This CDR3 spans 13 amino acids. Written as DNA, the CDR3 is TGTGCCAGCAGTGCACAGGGGAATCAGCCCCAGCATTTT. Translating gives CASSAQGNQPQHF.

The rearrangement uses TRBV4-1 and TRBJ1-3; D gene ambiguous. This CDR3 comprises 16 residues. Trimming removed 5 bases from V and 0 bases from J, with 14 bases in between. Per germline, CDR1 MGHRA and CDR2 YSYEKL. The CDR3 region has the DNA TGCGCCAGCAGCTCACCCGTACGGCACTCTGGAAACACCATATATTTT. The encoded protein is CASSSPVRHSGNTIYF.

This chain uses TRBV4-1 with TRBJ2-6; either TRBD1 or TRBD2 may fit D (5 bases each). The CDR3 is 18 residues long. Germline assignment: CDR1 MGHRA and CDR2 YSYEKL. Trimming left V 3 bases short and J 0 bases short, with 15 bases between. CDR3 region: CASSQAGTPSSGANVLTF. The CDR3 DNA sequence: TGCGCCAGCAGCCAGGCAGGGACCCCAAGCTCTGGGGCCAACGTCCTGACTTTC.

The sample holds a few counts of this clonotype. This chain uses TRBV28 with TRBJ2-7, with TRBD2 as a possible D gene (5 bases). Trimming took off 3 bases at V and 2 bases at J, with 5 bases between the two ends. Germline-derived CDR1 and CDR2 are MDHEN and SYDVKM. The CDR3 is 12 amino acids. The CDR3 sequence is CASSFGTYEQYV. CDR3 bases: TGTGCCAGCAGTTTCGGGACCTACGAGCAGTACGTC.

The rearrangement uses TRBV7-2 and TRBJ2-1; TRBD2 matches 8 bases. J gave up 3 bases and V 4 bases, and 11 bases lay outside the gene matches. Germline CDR1 SGHTA, CDR2 FQGNSA. The CDR3 is 17 residues long. The CDR3, as DNA: TGTGCCAGCAGCTCCGGGGGGACTAGGGGATACTACAATGAGCAGTTCTTC. Residues: CASSSGGTRGYYNEQFF.

The chain employs TRBV7-9 and TRBJ2-5; 12 bases match TRBD2. Trimming removed 2 bases from V and 5 bases from J; junction bases left unmatched: 6. There are 16 residues in the CDR3. In germline, CDR1 is SEHNR, CDR2 FQNEAQ (reference sequence). The CDR3: CASSLRTSGVWETQYF. CDR3 coding DNA: TGTGCCAGCAGCTTAAGGACTAGCGGGGTCTGGGAGACCCAGTACTTC. The full variable domain, its missing parts supplied by reference TRBV7-9 and TRBJ2-5, is DTGVSQNPRHKITKRGQNVTFRCDPISEHNRLYWYRQTLGQGPEFLTYFQNEAQLEKSRLLSDRFSAERPKGSFSTLEIQRTEQGDSAMYLCASSLRTSGVWETQYFGPGTRLLVL.

This clonotype occurred many times. The J gene is TRBJ2-2, the V gene TRBV19, with D unclear. CDR1 LNHDA and CDR2 SQIVND come from the germline V gene (reference sequence). The CDR3 covers 10 residues. V lost 10 bases and J lost 6, with 6 bases in between. The CDR3 bases are TGTGCCACCCGAGCCGGGGAGCTGTTTTTT. Its protein product is CATRAGELFF. The full variable domain, rest sourced from reference TRBV19 and TRBJ2-2, is DGGITQSPKYLFRKEGQNVTLSCEQNLNHDAMYWYRQDPGQGLRLIYYSQIVNDFQKGDIAEGYSVSREKKESFPLTVTSAQKNPTAFYLCATRAGELFFGEGSRLTVL.

The chain uses TRBV5-1 and TRBJ1-3, with D unresolved. The ends were cut back, 0 bases at V and 5 bases at J, with 6 bases in the middle. Germline V gives CDR1 SGHRS, CDR2 YFSETQ. There are 13 residues in the CDR3. The CDR3 DNA follows: TGCGCCAGCAGCTTGGGGGTACGAAACACCATATATTTT. Its translation is CASSLGVRNTIYF.

DNA of the CDR3: TGTGCCAGCAGTTACTTGGTCCCCCTCGGGGGCTACACCTTC. It specifies CASSYLVPLGGYTF. The chain is built from TRBV6-5 and TRBJ1-2, with D unclear. The CDR3 length is 14 residues. From germline, CDR1 is MNHEY and CDR2 SVGAGI. Between the trimmed V and J ends, which lost 1 base and 8 bases, there was a span of 14 bases.

Only a few counts were recorded for this clonotype. This chain uses TRBV5-1 with TRBJ1-3, with D possibly matching TRBD1 (6 bases). CDR3 length: 16 amino acids. Germline lookup yields CDR1 SGHRS and CDR2 YFSETQ. The V gene lost 4 bases and the J gene lost 4 bases, with 18 bases spanning the gap. This CDR3 is CASSRGVAGDGNTIYF. The CDR3 DNA sequence: TGCGCCAGCAGCCGTGGAGTCGCAGGGGACGGAAACACCATATATTTT.